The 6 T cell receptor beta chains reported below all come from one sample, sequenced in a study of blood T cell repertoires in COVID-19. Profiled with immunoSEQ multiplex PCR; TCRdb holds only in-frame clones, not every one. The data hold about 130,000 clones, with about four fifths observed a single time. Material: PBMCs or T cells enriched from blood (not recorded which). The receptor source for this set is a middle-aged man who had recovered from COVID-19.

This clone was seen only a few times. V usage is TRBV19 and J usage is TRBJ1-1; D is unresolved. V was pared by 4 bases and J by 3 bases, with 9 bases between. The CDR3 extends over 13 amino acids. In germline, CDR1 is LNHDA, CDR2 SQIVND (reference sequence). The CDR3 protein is CASSNRGYTEAFF. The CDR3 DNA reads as TGTGCCAGTAGTAACCGGGGATACACTGAAGCTTTCTTT.

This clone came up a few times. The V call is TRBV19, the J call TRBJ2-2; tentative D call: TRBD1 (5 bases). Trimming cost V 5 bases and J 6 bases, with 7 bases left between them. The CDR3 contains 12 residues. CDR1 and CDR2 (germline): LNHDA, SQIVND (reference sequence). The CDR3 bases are TGTGCCAGTAGTGTACAGGCCGGGGAGCTGTTTTTT. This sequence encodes CASSVQAGELFF.

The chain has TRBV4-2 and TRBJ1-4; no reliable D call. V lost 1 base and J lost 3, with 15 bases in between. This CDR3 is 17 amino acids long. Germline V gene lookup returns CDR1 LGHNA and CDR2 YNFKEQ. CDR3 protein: CASSQGSGGLANEKLFF. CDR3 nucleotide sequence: TGTGCCAGCAGCCAAGGTAGTGGCGGGCTTGCTAATGAAAAACTGTTTTTT.

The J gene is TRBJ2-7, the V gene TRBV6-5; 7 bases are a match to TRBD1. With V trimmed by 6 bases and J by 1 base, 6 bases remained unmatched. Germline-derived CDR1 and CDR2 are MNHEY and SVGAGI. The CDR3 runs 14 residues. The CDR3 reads CASSRPTGSYEQYF. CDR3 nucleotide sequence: TGTGCCAGCAGCCGCCCGACAGGGTCCTACGAGCAGTACTTC.

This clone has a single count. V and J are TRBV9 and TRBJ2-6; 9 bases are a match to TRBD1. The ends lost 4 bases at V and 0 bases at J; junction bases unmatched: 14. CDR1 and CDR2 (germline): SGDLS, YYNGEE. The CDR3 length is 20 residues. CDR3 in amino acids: CASSLTPTGGPSSGANVLTF. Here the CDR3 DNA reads TGTGCCAGCAGCCTGACCCCCACAGGGGGCCCCTCCTCTGGGGCCAACGTCCTGACTTTC.

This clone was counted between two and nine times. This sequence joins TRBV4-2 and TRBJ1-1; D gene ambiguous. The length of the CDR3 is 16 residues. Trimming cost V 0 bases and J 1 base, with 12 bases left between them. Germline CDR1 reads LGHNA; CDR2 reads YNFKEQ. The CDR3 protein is CASSQDVASGNTEAFF. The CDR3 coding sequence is TGTGCCAGCAGCCAAGATGTCGCGAGTGGGAACACTGAAGCTTTCTTT.